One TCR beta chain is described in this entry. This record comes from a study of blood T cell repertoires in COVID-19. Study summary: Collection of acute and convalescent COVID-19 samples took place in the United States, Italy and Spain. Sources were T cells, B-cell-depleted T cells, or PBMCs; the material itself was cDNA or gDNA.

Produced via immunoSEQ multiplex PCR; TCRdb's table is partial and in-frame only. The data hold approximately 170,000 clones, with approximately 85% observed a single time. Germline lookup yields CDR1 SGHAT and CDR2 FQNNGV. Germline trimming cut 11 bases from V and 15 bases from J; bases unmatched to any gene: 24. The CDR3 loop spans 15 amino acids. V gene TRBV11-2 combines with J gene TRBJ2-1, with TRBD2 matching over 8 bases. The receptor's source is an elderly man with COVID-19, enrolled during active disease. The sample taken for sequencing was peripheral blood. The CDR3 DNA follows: TGTGCCTCCGGGGGGGCGGGGGCTCCCTACGGGGTACGGTTCTTC. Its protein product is CASGGAGAPYGVRFF.